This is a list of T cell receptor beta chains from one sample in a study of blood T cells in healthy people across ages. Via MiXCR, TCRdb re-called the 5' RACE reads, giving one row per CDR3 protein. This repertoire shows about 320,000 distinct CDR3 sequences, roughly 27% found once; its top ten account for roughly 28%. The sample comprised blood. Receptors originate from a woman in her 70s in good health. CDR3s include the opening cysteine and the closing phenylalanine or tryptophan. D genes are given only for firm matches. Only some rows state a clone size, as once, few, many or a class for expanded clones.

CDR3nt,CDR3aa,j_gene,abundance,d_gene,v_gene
TGTGCCAGCAGCCAAGATGGAAATGAGCAGTTCTTC,CASSQDGNEQFF,TRBJ2-1,.,.,TRBV4-2
TGTGCCAGCACCGAGGACAGGGCGAACACTGAAGCTTTCTTT,CASTEDRANTEAFF,TRBJ1-1,few,TRBD1,TRBV6-6
TGCGCCAGCAGCTTGACCCAGGCCGGCGAGCAGTACTTC,CASSLTQAGEQYF,TRBJ2-7,many,.,TRBV5-1
TGCGCCAGCAGCTTGGTACCGGGACAGGGGGATGGCTACACCTTC,CASSLVPGQGDGYTF,TRBJ1-2,.,TRBD1,TRBV5-1
TGTGCCAGCAGGGGAGGGCCGACCACCGGGGAGCTGTTTTTT,CASRGGPTTGELFF,TRBJ2-2,few,TRBD2,TRBV7-2
TGCAGTGCCCCAACTAGCGGGAGTTTAAATGAGCAGTTCTTC,CSAPTSGSLNEQFF,TRBJ2-1,few,TRBD2,TRBV20-1
TGTGCCAGCAGCTCGACACTGCAAGAGACCCAGTACTTC,CASSSTLQETQYF,TRBJ2-5,.,.,TRBV7-3
TGTGCCAGCAGCCAGACTAGCGGAGAACTGGAGACCCAGTACTTC,CASSQTSGELETQYF,TRBJ2-5,.,TRBD2,TRBV3-1
TGCAGTGCTAGAGAGAACTCACAAGAGACCCAGTACTTC,CSARENSQETQYF,TRBJ2-5,.,.,TRBV20-1
TGTGCCAGCAGCCAAGATCGGACTGGAAACACAGATACGCAGTATTTT,CASSQDRTGNTDTQYF,TRBJ2-3,.,.,TRBV3-1
TGTGCCAGCAGCTTCCGGGACAGGGACAATGAGCAGTTCTTC,CASSFRDRDNEQFF,TRBJ2-1,.,TRBD1,TRBV9
TGTGCCAGCTCAAGTTTGGATCTCAAAGGGAACACCATATATTTT,CASSSLDLKGNTIYF,TRBJ1-3,many,.,TRBV28
TGTGCCAGCAGCCAATCTTCACAGGGGTTAAGTGAGCAGTTCTTC,CASSQSSQGLSEQFF,TRBJ2-1,few,TRBD1,TRBV16
TGTGCCAGCAGCTCCCCACAGGGAAAGTCCTACGAGCAGTACTTC,CASSSPQGKSYEQYF,TRBJ2-7,.,.,TRBV7-9
TGTGCCAGCAGCGTCCGGACTAGCGGATCCTACGAGCAGTACTTC,CASSVRTSGSYEQYF,TRBJ2-7,.,TRBD2,TRBV7-9
TGTGCCAGCAGACGGACAGGTAGCGCCTACGAGCAGTACTTC,CASRRTGSAYEQYF,TRBJ2-7,.,TRBD1,TRBV3-1
TGTGCCAGCAGCATAACAAGCAGTGGGGATAGCAATCAGCCCCAGCATTTT,CASSITSSGDSNQPQHF,TRBJ1-5,.,.,TRBV21-1
TGTGCCAGCACCTCCTTAGAATCCGGCTACACCTTC,CASTSLESGYTF,TRBJ1-2,few,.,TRBV27
TGCGCCAGCAGCTGGACCCTGGACACTGAAGCTTTCTTT,CASSWTLDTEAFF,TRBJ1-1,.,.,TRBV5-1
TGTGCCGGCAAGCGGGGGCGACAGGGTAATTCACCCCTCCACTTT,CAGKRGRQGNSPLHF,TRBJ1-6,.,TRBD1,TRBV28
TGTGCCAGCAGGAAATTAGGACAGGGCGAGAATCAGTACTTC,CASRKLGQGENQYF,TRBJ2-7,.,TRBD1,TRBV7-9
TGTGCCAGCAGTCACGGAGGGGTCCATAACACCGGGGAGCTGTTTTTT,CASSHGGVHNTGELFF,TRBJ2-2,.,.,TRBV6-6
TGTGCCAGCGCCCGTCGGGGGAGGGACACTGAAGCTTTCTTT,CASARRGRDTEAFF,TRBJ1-1,.,.,TRBV9
TGCAGTGCGGACAGCTTCGATGGCTACACCTTC,CSADSFDGYTF,TRBJ1-2,.,.,TRBV20-1
TGTGCCAGCACCCCGGGCTCAGGGAAAAACGAGCAGTACTTC,CASTPGSGKNEQYF,TRBJ2-7,.,.,TRBV12-3/TRBV12-4
TGCAGTGCGGCAGGGAGCGCAACACTGGAGACCCAGTACTTC,CSAAGSATLETQYF,TRBJ2-5,.,.,TRBV20-1
TGTGCCAGCAGCTTGGGGCTTGGTCCCAGATCCAACCTTGAAGCTTTCTTT,CASSLGLGPRSNLEAFF,TRBJ1-1,.,.,TRBV5-8
TGCGCCAGCAGCTTTAATGGACAGGGGGCGGCGAACATTCAGTACTTC,CASSFNGQGAANIQYF,TRBJ2-4,few,TRBD1,TRBV5-1
TGTGCCACCCAACGGGACACCTACAATGAGCAGTTCTTC,CATQRDTYNEQFF,TRBJ2-1,.,.,TRBV28